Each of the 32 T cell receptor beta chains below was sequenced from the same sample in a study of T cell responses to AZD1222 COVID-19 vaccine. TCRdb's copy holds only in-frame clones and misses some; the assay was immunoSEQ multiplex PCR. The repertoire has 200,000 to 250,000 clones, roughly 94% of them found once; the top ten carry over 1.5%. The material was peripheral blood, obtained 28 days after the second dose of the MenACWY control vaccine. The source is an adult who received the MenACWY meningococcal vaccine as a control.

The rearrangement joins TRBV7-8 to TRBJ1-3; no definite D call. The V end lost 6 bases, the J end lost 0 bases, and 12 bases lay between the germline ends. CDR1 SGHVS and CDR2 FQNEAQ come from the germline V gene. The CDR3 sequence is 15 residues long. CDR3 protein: CASSPTRSSGNTIYF. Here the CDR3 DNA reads TGTGCCAGCAGTCCAACACGGAGCTCTGGAAACACCATATATTTT.

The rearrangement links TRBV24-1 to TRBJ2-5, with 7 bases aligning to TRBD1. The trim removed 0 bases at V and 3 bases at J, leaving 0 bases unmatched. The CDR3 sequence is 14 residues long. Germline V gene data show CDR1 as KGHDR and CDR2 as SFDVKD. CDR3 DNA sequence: TGTGCCACCAGTGATTTGGGGACAGAAGAGACCCAGTACTTC. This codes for CATSDLGTEETQYF.

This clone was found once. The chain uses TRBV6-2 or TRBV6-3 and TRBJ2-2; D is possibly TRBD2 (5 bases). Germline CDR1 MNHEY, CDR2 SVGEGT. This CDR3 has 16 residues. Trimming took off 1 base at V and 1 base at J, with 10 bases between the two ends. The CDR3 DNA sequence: TGTGCCAGCAGTTACTTTGGTGCGGGGAACACCGGGGAGCTGTTTTTT. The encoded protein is CASSYFGAGNTGELFF.

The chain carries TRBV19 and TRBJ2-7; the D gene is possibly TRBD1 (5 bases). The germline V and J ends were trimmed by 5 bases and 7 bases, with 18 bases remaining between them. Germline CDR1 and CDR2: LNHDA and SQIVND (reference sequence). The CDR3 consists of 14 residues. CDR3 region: CASSPSTPSGEQYF. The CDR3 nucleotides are TGTGCCAGTAGTCCCTCCACCCCCTCAGGGGAGCAGTACTTC.

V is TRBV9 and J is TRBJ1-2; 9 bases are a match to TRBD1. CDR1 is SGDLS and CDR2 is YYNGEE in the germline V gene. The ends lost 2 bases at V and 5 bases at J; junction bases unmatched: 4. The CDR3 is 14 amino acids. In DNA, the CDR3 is TGTGCCAGCAGCGTGGGGGACAGGGTGTATGGCTACACCTTC. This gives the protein CASSVGDRVYGYTF.

CDR3 sequence: CASRDSYSYEQYF. CDR3 in DNA: TGTGCCAGCAGGGACAGTTATTCCTACGAGCAGTACTTC. V is TRBV6-5 and J is TRBJ2-7; a weak D match, TRBD1 (6 bases). The germline gives CDR1 MNHEY, CDR2 SVGAGI. V dropped 6 bases and J dropped 1 base, with 10 bases sitting between them. This CDR3 has 13 amino acids.

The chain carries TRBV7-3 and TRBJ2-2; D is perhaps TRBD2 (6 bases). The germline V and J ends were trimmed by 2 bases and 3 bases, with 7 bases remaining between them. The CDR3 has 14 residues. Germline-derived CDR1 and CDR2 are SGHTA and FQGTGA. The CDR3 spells CASSLLADTGELFF. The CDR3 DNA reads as TGTGCCAGCAGCTTATTAGCGGACACCGGGGAGCTGTTTTTT.

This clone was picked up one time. CDR3 loop: CASSPEGGSYNSPLHF. The CDR3, as DNA: TGTGCCAGCAGCCCGGAAGGCGGGTCCTATAATTCACCCCTCCACTTT. The rearrangement links TRBV2 to TRBJ1-6, with D unclear. The CDR3 extends over 16 amino acids. Germline V CDR1 and CDR2: SNHLY, FYNNEI. Trimming pared 6 bases from V and 1 base from J, leaving 13 bases between. The complete variable domain, with remaining parts taken from reference TRBV2 and TRBJ1-6, reads EPEVTQTPSHQVTQMGQEVILRCVPISNHLYFYWYRQILGQKVEFLVSFYNNEISEKSEIFDDQFSVERPDGSNFTLKIRSTKLEDSAMYFCASSPEGGSYNSPLHFGNGTRLTVT.

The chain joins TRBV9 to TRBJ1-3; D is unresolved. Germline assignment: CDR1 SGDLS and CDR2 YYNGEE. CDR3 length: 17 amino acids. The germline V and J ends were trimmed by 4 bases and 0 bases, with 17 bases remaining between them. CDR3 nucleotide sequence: TGTGCCAGCAGCCCTGGACTGGGCGGGATCTCTGGAAACACCATATATTTT. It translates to CASSPGLGGISGNTIYF. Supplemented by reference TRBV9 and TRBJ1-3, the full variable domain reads DSGVTQTPKHLITATGQRVTLRCSPRSGDLSVYWYQQSLDQGLQFLIQYYNGEERAKGNILERFSAQQFPDLHSELNLSSLELGDSALYFCASSPGLGGISGNTIYFGEGSWLTVV.

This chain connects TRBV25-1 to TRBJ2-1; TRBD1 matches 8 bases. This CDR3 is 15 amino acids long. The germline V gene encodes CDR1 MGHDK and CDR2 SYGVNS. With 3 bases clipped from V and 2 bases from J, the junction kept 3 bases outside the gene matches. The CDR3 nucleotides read TGTGCCAGCAGTGAGACAGGGGCGACCTACAATGAGCAGTTCTTC. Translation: CASSETGATYNEQFF.

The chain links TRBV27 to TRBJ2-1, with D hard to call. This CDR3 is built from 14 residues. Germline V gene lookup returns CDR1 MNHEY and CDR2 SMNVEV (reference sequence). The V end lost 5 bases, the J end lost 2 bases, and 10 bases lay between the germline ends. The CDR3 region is CASSARQPYNEQFF. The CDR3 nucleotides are TGTGCCAGCAGTGCGCGACAACCCTACAATGAGCAGTTCTTC.

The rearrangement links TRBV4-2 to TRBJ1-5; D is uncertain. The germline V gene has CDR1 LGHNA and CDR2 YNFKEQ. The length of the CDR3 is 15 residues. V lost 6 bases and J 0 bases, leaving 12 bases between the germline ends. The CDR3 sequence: CASRGQSISNQPQHF. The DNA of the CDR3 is TGTGCCAGCAGAGGGCAGAGCATTAGCAATCAGCCCCAGCATTTT.

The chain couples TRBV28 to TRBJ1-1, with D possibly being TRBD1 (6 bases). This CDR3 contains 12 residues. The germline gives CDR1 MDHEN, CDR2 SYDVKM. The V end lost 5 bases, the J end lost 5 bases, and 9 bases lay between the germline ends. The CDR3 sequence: CASSQQGTEAFF. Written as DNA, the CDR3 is TGTGCCAGCAGTCAACAGGGAACTGAAGCTTTCTTT.

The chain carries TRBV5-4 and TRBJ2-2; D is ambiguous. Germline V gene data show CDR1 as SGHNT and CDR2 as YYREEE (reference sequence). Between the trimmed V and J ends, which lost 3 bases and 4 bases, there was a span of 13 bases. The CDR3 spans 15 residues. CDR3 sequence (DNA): TGTGCCAGCAGCTCCATTCTGGGTGGCACCGGGGAGCTGTTTTTT. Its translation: CASSSILGGTGELFF.

The CDR3 coding sequence is TGTGCCAGCAGCTCCAAGATCAGGCGGGGACAGGAGATCTACGAGCAGTACTTC. This translates into CASSSKIRRGQEIYEQYF. The rearrangement links TRBV7-9 to TRBJ2-7; TRBD1 aligns across 8 bases. This CDR3 comprises 18 residues. Germline CDR1 and CDR2: SEHNR and FQNEAQ (reference sequence). The junction had 17 bases not matched to a gene; V was cut back by 4 bases and J by 3 bases.

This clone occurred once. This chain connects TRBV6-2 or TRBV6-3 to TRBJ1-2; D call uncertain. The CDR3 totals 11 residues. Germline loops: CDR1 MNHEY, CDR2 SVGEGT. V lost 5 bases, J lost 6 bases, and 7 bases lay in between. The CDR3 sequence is CASSNSDGYTF. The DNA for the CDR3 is TGTGCCAGCAGTAACAGCGATGGCTACACCTTC.

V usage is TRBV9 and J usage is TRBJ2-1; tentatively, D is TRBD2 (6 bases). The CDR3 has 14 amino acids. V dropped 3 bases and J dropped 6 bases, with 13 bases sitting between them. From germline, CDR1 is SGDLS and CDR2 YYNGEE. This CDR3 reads CASSDGGLPNEQFF. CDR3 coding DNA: TGTGCCAGCAGCGATGGGGGACTGCCCAATGAGCAGTTCTTC.

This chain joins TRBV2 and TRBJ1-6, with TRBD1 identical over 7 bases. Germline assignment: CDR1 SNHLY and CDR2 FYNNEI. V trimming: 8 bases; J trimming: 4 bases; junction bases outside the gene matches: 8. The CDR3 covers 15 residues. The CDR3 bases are TGTGCCAGCGGCCGGGACAGAGCTTATAATTCACCCCTCCACTTT. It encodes CASGRDRAYNSPLHF.

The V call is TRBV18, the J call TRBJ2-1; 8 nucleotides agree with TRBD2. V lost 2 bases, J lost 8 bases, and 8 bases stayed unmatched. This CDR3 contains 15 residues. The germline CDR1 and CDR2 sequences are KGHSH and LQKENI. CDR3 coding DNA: TGTGCCAGCTCACCATACTCGACTAGCGTCGATGAGCAGTTCTTC. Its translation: CASSPYSTSVDEQFF.

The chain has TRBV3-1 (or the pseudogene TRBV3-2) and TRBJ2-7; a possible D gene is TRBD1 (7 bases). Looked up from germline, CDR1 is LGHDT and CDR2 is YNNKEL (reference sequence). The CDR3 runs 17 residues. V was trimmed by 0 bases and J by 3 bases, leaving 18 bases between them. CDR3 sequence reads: CASSQDRRQGGFYEQYF. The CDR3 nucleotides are TGTGCCAGCAGCCAAGATCGGAGGCAGGGGGGTTTCTACGAGCAGTACTTC.

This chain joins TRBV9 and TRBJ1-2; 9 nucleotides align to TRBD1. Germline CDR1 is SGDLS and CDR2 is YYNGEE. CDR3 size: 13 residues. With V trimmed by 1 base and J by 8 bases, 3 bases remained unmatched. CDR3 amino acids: CASSVWDRDGYTF. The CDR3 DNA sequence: TGTGCCAGCAGCGTATGGGACAGGGACGGCTACACCTTC.

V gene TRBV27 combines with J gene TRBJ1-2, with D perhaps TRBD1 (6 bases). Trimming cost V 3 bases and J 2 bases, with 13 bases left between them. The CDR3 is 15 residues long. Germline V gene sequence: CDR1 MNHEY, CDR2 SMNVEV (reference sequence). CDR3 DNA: TGTGCCAGCAGTTTTACCGGGACACTAAACTATGGCTACACCTTC. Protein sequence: CASSFTGTLNYGYTF.

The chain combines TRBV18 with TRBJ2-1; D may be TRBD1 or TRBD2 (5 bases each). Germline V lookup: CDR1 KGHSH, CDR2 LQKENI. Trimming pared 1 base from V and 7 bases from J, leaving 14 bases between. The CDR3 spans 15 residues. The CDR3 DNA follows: TGTGCCAGCTCACCACGTTCAGGGCCGGGGAATGAGCAGTTCTTC. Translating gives CASSPRSGPGNEQFF. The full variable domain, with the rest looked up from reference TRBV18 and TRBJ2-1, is NAGVMQNPRHLVRRRGQEARLRCSPMKGHSHVYWYRQLPEEGLKFMVYLQKENIIDESGMPKERFSAEFPKEGPSILRIQQVVRGDSAAYFCASSPRSGPGNEQFFGPGTRLTVL.

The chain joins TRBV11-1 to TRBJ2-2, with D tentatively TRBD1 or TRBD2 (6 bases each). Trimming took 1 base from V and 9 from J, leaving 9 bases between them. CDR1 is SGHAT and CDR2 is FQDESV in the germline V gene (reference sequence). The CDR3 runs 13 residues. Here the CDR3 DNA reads TGTGCCAGCAGCTTAGTGGGGGGCTGGGAGCTGTTTTTT. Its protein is CASSLVGGWELFF.

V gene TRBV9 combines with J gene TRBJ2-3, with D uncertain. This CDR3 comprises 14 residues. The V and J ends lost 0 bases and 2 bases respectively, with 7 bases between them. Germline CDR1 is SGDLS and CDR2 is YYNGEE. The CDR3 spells CASSVAANTDTQYF. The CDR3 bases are TGTGCCAGCAGCGTAGCTGCGAACACAGATACGCAGTATTTT.

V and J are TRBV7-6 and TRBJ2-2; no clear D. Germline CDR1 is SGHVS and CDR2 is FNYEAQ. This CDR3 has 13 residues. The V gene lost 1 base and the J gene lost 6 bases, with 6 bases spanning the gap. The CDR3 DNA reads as TGTGCCAGCAGCTTAGTGGGTCCCGGGGAGCTGTTTTTT. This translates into CASSLVGPGELFF.

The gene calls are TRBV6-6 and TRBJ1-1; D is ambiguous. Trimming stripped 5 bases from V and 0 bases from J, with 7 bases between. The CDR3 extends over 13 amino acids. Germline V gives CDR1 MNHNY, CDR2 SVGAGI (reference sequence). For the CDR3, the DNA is TGTGCCAGCAGTGCGACCTTGAACACTGAAGCTTTCTTT. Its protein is CASSATLNTEAFF.

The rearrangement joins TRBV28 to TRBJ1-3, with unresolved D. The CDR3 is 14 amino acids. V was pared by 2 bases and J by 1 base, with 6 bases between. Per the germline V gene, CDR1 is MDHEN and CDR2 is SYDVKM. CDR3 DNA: TGTGCCAGCAGTTTACTCCGGTCTGGAAACACCATATATTTT. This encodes CASSLLRSGNTIYF.

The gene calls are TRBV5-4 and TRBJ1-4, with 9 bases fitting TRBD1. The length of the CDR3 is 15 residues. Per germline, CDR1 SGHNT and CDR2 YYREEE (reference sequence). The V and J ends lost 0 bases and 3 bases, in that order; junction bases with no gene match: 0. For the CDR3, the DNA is TGTGCCAGCAGCTTGGGGGACAGGGCTAATGAAAAACTGTTTTTT. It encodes CASSLGDRANEKLFF.

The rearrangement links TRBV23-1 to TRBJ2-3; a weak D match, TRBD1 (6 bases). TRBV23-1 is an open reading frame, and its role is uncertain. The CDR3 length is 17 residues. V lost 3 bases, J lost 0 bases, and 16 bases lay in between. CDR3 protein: CASSQGPSGESTDTQYF. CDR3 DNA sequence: TGCGCCAGCAGTCAGGGGCCCTCAGGGGAAAGCACAGATACGCAGTATTTT.

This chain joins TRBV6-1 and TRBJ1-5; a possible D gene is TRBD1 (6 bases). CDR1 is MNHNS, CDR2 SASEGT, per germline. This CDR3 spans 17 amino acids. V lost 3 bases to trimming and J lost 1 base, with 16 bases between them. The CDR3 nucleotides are TGTGCCAGCAGTGATTATGAGGGGGTCTTGAGCAATCAGCCCCAGCATTTT. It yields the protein CASSDYEGVLSNQPQHF.

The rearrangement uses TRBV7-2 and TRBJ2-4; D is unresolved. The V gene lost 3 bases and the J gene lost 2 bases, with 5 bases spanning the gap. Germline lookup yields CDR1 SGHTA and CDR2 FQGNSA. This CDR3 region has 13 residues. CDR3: CASSLLPKNIQYF. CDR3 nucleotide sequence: TGTGCCAGCAGCTTGCTCCCCAAAAACATTCAGTACTTC. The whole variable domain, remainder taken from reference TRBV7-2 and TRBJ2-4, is GAGVSQSPSNKVTEKGKDVELRCDPISGHTALYWYRQSLGQGLEFLIYFQGNSAPDKSGLPSDRFSAERTGGSVSTLTIQRTQQEDSAVYLCASSLLPKNIQYFGAGTRLSVL.